Here is one TCR beta chain with its context. Antigen: not known. The data belong to a study of T cell responses to AZD1222 COVID-19 vaccine. About the research overall: Investigators merged groups given second doses at roughly 4 or roughly 12 weeks.

Study observations and caveats: At 160-218 and 743-854, vaccine-associated CD4 TCRs were dominant, and they spanned spike. Clonal diversity was possibly underestimated; the donors were predominantly white British and more often female. Repertoires in all cases were sampled only once the peak T cell response had passed.

Sequencing used immunoSEQ multiplex PCR; TCRdb keeps in-frame clones, though not all of them. The sample shows 240,000 or so clones, just over 90% of them seen only once. This clonotype was obtained from an adult in good health. Sequences were derived from peripheral blood, sampled on day 0 of AZD1222 vaccination.

The CDR3 DNA follows: TGTGCCAGCAGCCCCCGGACAGGGCTGGAGGTCAATGAGCAGTTCTTC. Residues: CASSPRTGLEVNEQFF. This chain uses TRBV7-3 with TRBJ2-1; 8 bases match TRBD1. The CDR3 runs to 16 residues. Trimming removed 5 bases from V and 6 bases from J; junction bases left unmatched: 12. CDR1 and CDR2 from the germline V gene are SGHTA and FQGTGA.